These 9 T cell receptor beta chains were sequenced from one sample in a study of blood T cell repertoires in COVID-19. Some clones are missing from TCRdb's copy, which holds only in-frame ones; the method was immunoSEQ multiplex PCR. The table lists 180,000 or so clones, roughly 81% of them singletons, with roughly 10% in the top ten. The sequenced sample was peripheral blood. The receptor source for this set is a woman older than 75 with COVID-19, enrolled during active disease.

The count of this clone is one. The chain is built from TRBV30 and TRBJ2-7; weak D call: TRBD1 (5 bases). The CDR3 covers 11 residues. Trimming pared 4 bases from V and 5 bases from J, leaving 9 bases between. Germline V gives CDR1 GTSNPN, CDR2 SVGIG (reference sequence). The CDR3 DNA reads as TGTGCCTGGACAGGGAAGCACGAGCAGTACTTC. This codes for CAWTGKHEQYF.

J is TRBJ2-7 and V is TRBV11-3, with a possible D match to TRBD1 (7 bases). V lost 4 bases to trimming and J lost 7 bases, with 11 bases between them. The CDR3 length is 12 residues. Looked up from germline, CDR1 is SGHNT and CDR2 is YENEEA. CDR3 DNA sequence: TGTGCCAGCAGCTGGAGGGACAGTGAGCAGTACTTC. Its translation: CASSWRDSEQYF.

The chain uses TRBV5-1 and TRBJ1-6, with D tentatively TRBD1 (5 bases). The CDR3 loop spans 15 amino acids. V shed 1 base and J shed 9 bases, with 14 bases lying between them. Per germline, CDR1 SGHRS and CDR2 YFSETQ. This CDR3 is CASSLRQGDGSPLHF. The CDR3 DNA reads TGCGCCAGCAGCTTGCGGCAGGGTGACGGTTCACCCCTCCACTTT.

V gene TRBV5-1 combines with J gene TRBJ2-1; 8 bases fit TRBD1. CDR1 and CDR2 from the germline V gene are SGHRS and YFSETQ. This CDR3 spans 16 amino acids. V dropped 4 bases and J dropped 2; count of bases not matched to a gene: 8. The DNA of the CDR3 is TGCGCCAGCAGCCCGCCCCGGACAGGGCCCTACAATGAGCAGTTCTTC. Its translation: CASSPPRTGPYNEQFF.

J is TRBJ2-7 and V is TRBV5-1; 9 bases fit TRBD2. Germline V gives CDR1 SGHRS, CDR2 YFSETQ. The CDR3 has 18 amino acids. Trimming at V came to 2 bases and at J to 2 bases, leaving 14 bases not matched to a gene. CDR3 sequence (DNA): TGCGCCAGCAGCTTCCAGACTAGCGGAGGAGTTTCTACCTACGAGCAGTACTTC. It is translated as CASSFQTSGGVSTYEQYF.

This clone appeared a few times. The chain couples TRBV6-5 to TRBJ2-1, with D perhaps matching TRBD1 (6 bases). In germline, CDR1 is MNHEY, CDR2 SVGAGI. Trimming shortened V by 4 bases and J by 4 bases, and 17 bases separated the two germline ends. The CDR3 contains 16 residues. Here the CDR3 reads CASSSYGRDTYNEQFF. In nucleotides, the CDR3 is TGTGCCAGCAGTTCCTACGGCCGGGACACTTACAATGAGCAGTTCTTC.

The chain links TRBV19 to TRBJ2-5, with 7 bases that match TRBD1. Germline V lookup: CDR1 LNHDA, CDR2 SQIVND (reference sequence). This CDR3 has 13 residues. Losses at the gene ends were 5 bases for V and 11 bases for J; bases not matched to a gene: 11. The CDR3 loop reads CASSPWHTGEQYF. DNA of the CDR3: TGTGCCAGTAGTCCTTGGCACACAGGGGAGCAGTACTTC.

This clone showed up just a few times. The CDR3 is CASSDLASYNSPLHF. The CDR3 nucleotides read TGTGCCAGCAGTGATTTGGCAAGCTATAATTCACCCCTCCACTTT. The V call is TRBV2, the J call TRBJ1-6, with D hard to call. V lost 3 bases, J lost 3 bases, and 9 bases lay in between. This CDR3 has 15 amino acids. Germline values: CDR1 SNHLY, CDR2 FYNNEI.

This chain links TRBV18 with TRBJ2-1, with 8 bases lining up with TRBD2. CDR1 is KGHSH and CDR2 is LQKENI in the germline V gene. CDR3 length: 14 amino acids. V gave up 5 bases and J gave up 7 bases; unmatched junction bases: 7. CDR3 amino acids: CASSERERVNEQFF. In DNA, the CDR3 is TGTGCCAGCTCAGAGCGGGAGCGGGTTAATGAGCAGTTCTTC.